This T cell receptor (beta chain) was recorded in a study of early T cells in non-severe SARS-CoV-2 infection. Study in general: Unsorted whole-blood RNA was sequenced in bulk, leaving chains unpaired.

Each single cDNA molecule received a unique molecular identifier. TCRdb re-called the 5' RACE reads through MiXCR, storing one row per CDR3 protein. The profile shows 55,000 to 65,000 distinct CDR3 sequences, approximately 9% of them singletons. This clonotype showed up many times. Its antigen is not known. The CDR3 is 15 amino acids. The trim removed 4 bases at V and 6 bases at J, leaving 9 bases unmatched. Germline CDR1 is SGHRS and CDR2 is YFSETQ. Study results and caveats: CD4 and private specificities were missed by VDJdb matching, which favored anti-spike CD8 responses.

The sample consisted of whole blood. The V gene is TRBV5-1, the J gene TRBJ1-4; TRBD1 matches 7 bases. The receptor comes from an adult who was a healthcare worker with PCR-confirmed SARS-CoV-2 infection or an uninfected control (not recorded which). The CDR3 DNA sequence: TGCGCCAGCAGCCGGAGCAGGGGGGAATATGAAAAACTGTTTTTT. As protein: CASSRSRGEYEKLFF.